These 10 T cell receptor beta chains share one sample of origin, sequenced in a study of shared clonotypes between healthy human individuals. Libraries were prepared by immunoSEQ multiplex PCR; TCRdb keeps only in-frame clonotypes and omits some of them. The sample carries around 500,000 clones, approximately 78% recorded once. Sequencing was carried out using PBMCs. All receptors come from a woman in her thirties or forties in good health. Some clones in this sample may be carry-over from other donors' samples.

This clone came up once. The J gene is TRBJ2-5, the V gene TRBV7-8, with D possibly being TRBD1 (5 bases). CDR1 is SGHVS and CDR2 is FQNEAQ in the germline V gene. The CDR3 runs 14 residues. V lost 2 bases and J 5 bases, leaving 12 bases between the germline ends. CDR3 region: CASSLKPRVETQYF. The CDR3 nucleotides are TGTGCCAGCAGCTTAAAGCCCAGGGTGGAGACCCAGTACTTC.

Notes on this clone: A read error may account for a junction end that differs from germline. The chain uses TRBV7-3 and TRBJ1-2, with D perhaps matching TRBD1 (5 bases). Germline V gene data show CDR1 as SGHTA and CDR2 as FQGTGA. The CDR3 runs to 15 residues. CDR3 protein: CASSLTGGAAYGYTF. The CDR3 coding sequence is TGTGCCAGCAGCCTAACGGGCGGGGCCGCCTATGGCTACACCTTC. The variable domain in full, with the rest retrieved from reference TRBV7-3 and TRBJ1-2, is GAGVSQTPSNKVTEKGKYVELRCDPISGHTALYWYRQSLGQGPEFLIYFQGTGAADDSGLPNDRFFAVRPEGSVSTLKIQRTERGDSAVYLCASSLTGGAAYGYTFGSGTRLTVV.

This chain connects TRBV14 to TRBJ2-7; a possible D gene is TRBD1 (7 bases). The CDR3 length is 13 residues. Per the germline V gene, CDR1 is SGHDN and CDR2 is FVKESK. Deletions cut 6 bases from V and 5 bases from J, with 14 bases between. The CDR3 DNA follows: TGTGCCAGCAGACGACAGGGAGGAAACGAGCAGTACTTC. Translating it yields CASRRQGGNEQYF.

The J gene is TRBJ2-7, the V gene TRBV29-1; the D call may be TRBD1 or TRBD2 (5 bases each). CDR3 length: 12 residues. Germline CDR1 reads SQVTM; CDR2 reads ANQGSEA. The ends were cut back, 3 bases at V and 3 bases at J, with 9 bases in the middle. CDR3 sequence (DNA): TGCAGCGTTGAGGGACCCAACTACGAGCAGTACTTC. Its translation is CSVEGPNYEQYF.

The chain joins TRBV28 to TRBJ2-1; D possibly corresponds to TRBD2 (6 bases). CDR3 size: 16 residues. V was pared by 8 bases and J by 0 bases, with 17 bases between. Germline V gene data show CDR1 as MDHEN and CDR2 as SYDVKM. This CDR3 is CASDRRGLSSYNEQFF. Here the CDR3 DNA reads TGTGCCAGCGATAGGCGGGGCCTGAGCTCCTACAATGAGCAGTTCTTC.

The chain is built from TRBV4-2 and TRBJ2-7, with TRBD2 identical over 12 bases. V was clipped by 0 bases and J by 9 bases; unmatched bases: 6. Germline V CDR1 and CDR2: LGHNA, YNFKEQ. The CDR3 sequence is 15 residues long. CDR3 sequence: CASSQEASGRVGQYF. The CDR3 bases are TGTGCCAGCAGCCAAGAGGCTAGCGGGAGGGTCGGGCAGTACTTC.

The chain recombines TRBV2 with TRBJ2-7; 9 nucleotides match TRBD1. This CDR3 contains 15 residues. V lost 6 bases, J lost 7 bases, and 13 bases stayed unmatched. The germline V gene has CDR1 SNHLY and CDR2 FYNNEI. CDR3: CASRTPGTGSGEQYF. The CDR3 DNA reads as TGTGCCAGCAGGACCCCCGGGACAGGGTCGGGGGAGCAGTACTTC.

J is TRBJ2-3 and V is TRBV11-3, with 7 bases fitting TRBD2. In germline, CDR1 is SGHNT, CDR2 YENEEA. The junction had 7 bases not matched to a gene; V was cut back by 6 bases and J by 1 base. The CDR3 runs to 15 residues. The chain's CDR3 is CASSPGLAGTDTQYF. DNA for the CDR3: TGTGCCAGCAGTCCCGGCCTAGCGGGCACAGATACGCAGTATTTT. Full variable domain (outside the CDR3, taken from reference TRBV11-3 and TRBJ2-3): EAGVVQSPRYKIIEKKQPVAFWCNPISGHNTLYWYLQNLGQGPELLIRYENEEAVDDSQLPKDRFSAERLKGVDSTLKIQPAELGDSAVYLCASSPGLAGTDTQYFGPGTRLTVL.

The CDR3 DNA follows: TGTGCCAGCAGCTTGCCTGGGACAAGAAGGAACGAGCAGTACTTC. It specifies CASSLPGTRRNEQYF. The V gene is TRBV7-9, the J gene TRBJ2-7; tentative D call: TRBD1 (6 bases). Trimming stripped 3 bases from V and 5 bases from J, with 17 bases between. The CDR3 covers 15 residues. Germline V gives CDR1 SEHNR, CDR2 FQNEAQ (reference sequence).

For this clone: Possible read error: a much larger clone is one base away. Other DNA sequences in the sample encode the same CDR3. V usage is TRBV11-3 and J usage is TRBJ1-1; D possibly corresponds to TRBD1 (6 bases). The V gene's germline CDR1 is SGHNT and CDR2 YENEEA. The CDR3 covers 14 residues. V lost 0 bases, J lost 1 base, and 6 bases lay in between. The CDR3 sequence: CASSLEGGNTEAFF. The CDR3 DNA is TGTGCCAGCAGCTTAGAAGGGGGGAACACTGAAGCTTTCTTT. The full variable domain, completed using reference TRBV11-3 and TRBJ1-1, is EAGVVQSPRYKIIEKKQPVAFWCNPISGHNTLYWYLQNLGQGPELLIRYENEEAVDDSQLPKDRFSAERLKGVDSTLKIQPAELGDSAVYLCASSLEGGNTEAFFGQGTRLTVV.